These 15 T cell receptor beta chains came from one sample sequenced in a study of chemoradiotherapy in HPV16-positive cancers. Produced via immunoSEQ multiplex PCR; TCRdb's table is partial and in-frame only. The table includes approximately 3,100 clones, approximately 83% detected once. Material: tumor tissue, obtained from a patient who underwent chemoradiotherapy. The receptors here all came from a human donor with HPV-associated anogenital cancer.

DNA of the CDR3: TGTGCCAGCAGTTCCCCGACTAGCGGGAGCCACGAGCAGTACTTC. It codes for CASSSPTSGSHEQYF. This chain uses TRBV6-5 with TRBJ2-7, with 12 bases that match TRBD2. V lost 4 bases, J lost 5 bases, and 6 bases stayed unmatched. Germline CDR1 is MNHEY and CDR2 is SVGAGI. The length of the CDR3 is 15 residues.

The chain recombines TRBV7-2 with TRBJ2-2; TRBD1 matches at 8 bases. There are 13 residues in the CDR3. The V and J ends lost 6 bases and 5 bases, in that order; junction bases with no gene match: 2. Germline values: CDR1 SGHTA, CDR2 FQGNSA. CDR3 sequence: CASSRQGTGELFF. CDR3 nucleotides: TGTGCCAGCAGTAGACAGGGGACCGGGGAGCTGTTTTTT.

The V and J genes are TRBV4-1 and TRBJ2-3; TRBD1 or TRBD2 may be the D gene (6 bases each). The CDR3 sequence is 15 residues long. The germline V and J ends were trimmed by 4 bases and 2 bases, with 13 bases remaining between them. CDR1 is MGHRA, CDR2 YSYEKL, per germline. The CDR3 sequence: CASSLRPGATDTQYF. For the CDR3, the DNA is TGCGCCAGCAGCCTTAGACCGGGGGCCACAGATACGCAGTATTTT.

The gene calls are TRBV10-1 and TRBJ2-1; D tentatively fits TRBD1 or TRBD2 (5 bases each). Between the trimmed V and J ends, which lost 0 bases and 3 bases, there was a span of 6 bases. The CDR3 has 14 residues. Germline assignment: CDR1 WNHNN and CDR2 SYGVQD (reference sequence). The CDR3 coding sequence is TGCGCCAGCAGTGAGTCGGGGGACTACAATGAGCAGTTCTTC. This encodes CASSESGDYNEQFF.

This chain connects TRBV9 to TRBJ2-5; 8 nucleotides match TRBD2. With 2 bases clipped from V and 0 bases from J, the junction kept 6 bases outside the gene matches. This CDR3 region has 16 residues. The germline V gene has CDR1 SGDLS and CDR2 YYNGEE. CDR3 in amino acids: CASSVSGGGYQETQYF. CDR3 sequence (DNA): TGTGCCAGCAGCGTTTCCGGCGGGGGGTACCAAGAGACCCAGTACTTC.

This clone was counted between two and nine times. The chain recombines TRBV7-9 with TRBJ2-7, with D possibly being TRBD2 (7 bases). Trimming removed 5 bases at V and 6 bases at J, with 14 bases between. Germline CDR1 reads SEHNR; CDR2 reads FQNEAQ (reference sequence). The CDR3 has 13 amino acids. The CDR3 here is CASSAGAAGEQYF. The CDR3 nucleotides are TGTGCCAGCAGCGCGGGGGCAGCAGGCGAGCAGTACTTC.

This rearrangement joins TRBV25-1 to TRBJ2-7; D is perhaps TRBD1 (6 bases). Germline V gene data show CDR1 as MGHDK and CDR2 as SYGVNS. The CDR3 runs to 14 residues. The ends were cut back, 3 bases at V and 5 bases at J, with 14 bases in the middle. The CDR3 DNA reads as TGTGCCAGCAGTGAGGCAGGGGATATGGACGAGCAGTACTTC. Its protein is CASSEAGDMDEQYF.

This chain links TRBV11-2 with TRBJ2-1; D is unresolved. The CDR3 is 13 amino acids. Trimming cost V 7 bases and J 4 bases, with 11 bases left between them. CDR1 SGHAT and CDR2 FQNNGV come from the germline V gene. CDR3 protein: CASTHPTYNEQFF. CDR3 coding DNA: TGTGCCAGCACCCACCCGACTTACAATGAGCAGTTCTTC.

The chain links TRBV7-9 to TRBJ2-6; a possible D gene is TRBD1 (5 bases). Trimming removed 6 bases at V and 0 bases at J, with 9 bases between. The germline V gene encodes CDR1 SEHNR and CDR2 FQNEAQ (reference sequence). The CDR3 covers 15 residues. The CDR3 DNA reads as TGTGCCAGCAGGGCCGACAGCTCTGGGGCCAACGTCCTGACTTTC. As protein: CASRADSSGANVLTF.

V usage is TRBV7-2 and J usage is TRBJ1-1; perhaps TRBD1 as D (5 bases). From germline, CDR1 is SGHTA and CDR2 FQGNSA. With 1 base removed from V and 5 bases from J, the gap between germline ends came to 14 bases. The CDR3 has 15 residues. The CDR3 protein is CASSLEAGRGTEAFF. In DNA form, the CDR3 reads TGTGCCAGCAGCTTAGAGGCAGGGCGGGGAACTGAAGCTTTCTTT. Together with reference TRBV7-2 and TRBJ1-1, the CDR3 gives the full variable domain: GAGVSQSPSNKVTEKGKDVELRCDPISGHTALYWYRQSLGQGLEFLIYFQGNSAPDKSGLPSDRFSAERTGGSVSTLTIQRTQQEDSAVYLCASSLEAGRGTEAFFGQGTRLTVV.

This clone appeared a few times. V gene TRBV9 combines with J gene TRBJ1-1; D ambiguous. V was shortened by 3 bases and J by 4 bases, with 13 bases between the two germline ends. Germline V gives CDR1 SGDLS, CDR2 YYNGEE. The CDR3 runs to 14 residues. The CDR3 coding sequence is TGTGCCAGCAGCGCACATGGGCCGGGCACTGAAGCTTTCTTT. Protein: CASSAHGPGTEAFF.

The genes are TRBV13 and TRBJ2-7; 9 nucleotides align to TRBD1. CDR3 length: 16 residues. With V trimmed by 5 bases and J by 6 bases, 14 bases remained unmatched. Germline CDR1 and CDR2: PRHDT and FYEKMQ (reference sequence). Here the CDR3 DNA reads TGTGCCAGCAGCCCGGTCCGGGACAGGGAAGAGGGCGAGCAGTACTTC. It is translated as CASSPVRDREEGEQYF.

This chain's CDR3 is CASGTSGSYNEQFF. The CDR3 DNA is TGTGCCAGCGGAACTAGCGGCTCCTACAATGAGCAGTTCTTC. V gene TRBV6-5 combines with J gene TRBJ2-1; TRBD2 matches 8 bases. The CDR3 covers 14 residues. Germline assignment: CDR1 MNHEY and CDR2 SVGAGI. V lost 8 bases and J lost 0; bases outside the gene matches: 3.

The rearrangement links TRBV27 to TRBJ2-4; 8 bases are shared with TRBD1. Germline CDR1 is MNHEY and CDR2 is SMNVEV (reference sequence). The CDR3 runs 16 residues. Trimming cost V 5 bases and J 1 base; bases outside gene matches: 7. CDR3 coding DNA: TGTGCCAGCAGTGCGGGACAGGTGATGGCCAAAAACATTCAGTACTTC. Its translation is CASSAGQVMAKNIQYF.

This chain joins TRBV7-2 and TRBJ2-7, with 8 bases identical to TRBD1. The CDR3 is made up of 12 amino acids. Germline lookup yields CDR1 SGHTA and CDR2 FQGNSA. With V trimmed by 5 bases and J by 7 bases, 4 bases remained unmatched. In DNA, the CDR3 is TGTGCCAGCAGCCAGACAGGGGTTGAGCAGTACTTC. It yields the protein CASSQTGVEQYF.